This T cell receptor (beta chain) was identified in a study of T cells in Graves' hyperthyroidism and ophthalmopathy. Study-wide results and caveats: It was a median roughly 6.5 months before onset that the model predicted ophthalmopathy. Through a model of 13 V-J features, ophthalmopathy was separated from stable hyperthyroidism.

This clonotype was found a few times. The antigen is undetermined. V lost 3 bases, J lost 5 bases, and 17 bases lay in between. This CDR3 comprises 15 residues. The germline CDR1 and CDR2 sequences are SGDLS and YYNGEE. Using RNA transcripts as the source, TCR beta CDR3 regions were amplified. TCR CDR3 underwent first-round RT-PCR with the HTBI primer set. TCRdb ran MiXCR on the multiplex PCR reads and lists one entry per CDR3 protein. The sample has about 300,000 distinct CDR3 sequences, less than 20% seen once. The study included ophthalmopathy patients with Clinical Activity Score at least 3, NOSPECS grade at least 4 and duration under 3 months. The PBMCs had their origin in more than 9.5 ml of fresh peripheral blood.

This chain links TRBV9 with TRBJ1-2; D is undetermined. The sample taken for sequencing was blood. This sequence was found in a man aged 50 to 60 with Graves' ophthalmopathy. CDR3: CASSAYMGSAYGYTF. CDR3 in DNA: TGTGCCAGCAGCGCGTATATGGGTTCCGCTTATGGCTACACCTTC.